Below are 29 T cell receptor beta chains sequenced from a single sample in a study of shared clonotypes between healthy human individuals. Sequencing was performed with immunoSEQ multiplex PCR; in TCRdb, only in-frame clones are kept and a portion is missing. The sample carries a few million clones, roughly 90% recorded once. The sample comprised naive CD4+ T cells from PBMCs. As for subset: CD45RA+ positively selected. The receptors derive from a man aged 18 to 30 in good health. Some clones in this sample may be carry-over from other donors' samples.

The chain uses TRBV28 and TRBJ2-3; tentatively, D is TRBD2 (5 bases). There are 12 residues in the CDR3. The V and J ends lost 6 bases and 11 bases respectively, with 15 bases between them. Germline CDR1 and CDR2: MDHEN and SYDVKM. The chain's CDR3 is CASSLRVPQQYF. The DNA of the CDR3 is TGTGCCAGCAGCTTGAGGGTTCCTCAGCAGTATTTT. Together with reference TRBV28 and TRBJ2-3, the CDR3 gives the full variable domain: DVKVTQSSRYLVKRTGEKVFLECVQDMDHENMFWYRQDPGLGLRLIYFSYDVKMKEKGDIPEGYSVSREKKERFSLILESASTNQTSMYLCASSLRVPQQYFGPGTRLTVL.

This rearrangement joins TRBV25-1 to TRBJ2-2; weak D call: TRBD1 (5 bases). This CDR3 contains 15 residues. Germline V gives CDR1 MGHDK, CDR2 SYGVNS. V was pared by 7 bases and J by 2 bases, with 14 bases between. CDR3 DNA: TGTGCCAGCAAGGTTGACAGACCTAACACCGGGGAGCTGTTTTTT. Encoded protein: CASKVDRPNTGELFF.

This clone was recorded once. The chain recombines TRBV14 with TRBJ2-3, with D perhaps matching TRBD2 (7 bases). V was shortened by 3 bases and J by 3 bases, with 16 bases between the two germline ends. The germline gives CDR1 SGHDN, CDR2 FVKESK. The CDR3 has 16 amino acids. The CDR3 protein is CASSQGGRTVTDTQYF. Written as DNA, the CDR3 is TGTGCCAGCAGCCAGGGGGGGAGGACAGTGACAGATACGCAGTATTTT.

The rearrangement uses TRBV5-6 and TRBJ2-1; D gene uncertain. This CDR3 comprises 16 residues. V was cut by 1 base and J by 0 bases, with 11 bases left in between. Per germline, CDR1 SGHDT and CDR2 YYEEEE. CDR3 region: CASSLFGDLSYNEQFF. CDR3 bases: TGTGCCAGCAGCTTGTTCGGAGACCTCTCCTACAATGAGCAGTTCTTC.

This chain joins TRBV7-2 and TRBJ2-7, with 9 bases matching TRBD1. This CDR3 region has 16 residues. Germline V CDR1 and CDR2: SGHTA, FQGNSA. Trimming took 1 base from V and 4 from J; bases not matched to a gene: 8. The CDR3 spells CASSLDVTGGAYEQYF. As DNA, the CDR3 is TGTGCCAGCAGCTTAGACGTTACAGGGGGCGCATACGAGCAGTACTTC.

The J gene is TRBJ2-2, the V gene TRBV5-4; the match to TRBD1 covers 9 bases. The V gene end was trimmed by 2 bases and the J gene end by 5 bases; junction bases not matched to a gene: 4. CDR1 is SGHNT and CDR2 is YYREEE in the germline V gene (reference sequence). The CDR3 extends over 15 amino acids. Here the CDR3 DNA reads TGTGCCAGCAGCTTACAGGGGGCAAGAACCGGGGAGCTGTTTTTT. It translates to CASSLQGARTGELFF.

Remarks on this clone: Other nucleotide sequences from this sample produce the same CDR3. The chain joins TRBV7-3 to TRBJ2-7; tentative D call: TRBD2 (6 bases). V dropped 5 bases and J dropped 1 base, with 9 bases sitting between them. The CDR3 has 13 amino acids. Germline CDR1 is SGHTA and CDR2 is FQGTGA. CDR3: CASSTTSSYEQYF. The CDR3 DNA sequence: TGTGCCAGCAGCACGACTAGTTCCTACGAGCAGTACTTC.

The V call is TRBV5-1, the J call TRBJ2-2; no firm D call. The V and J ends lost 1 base and 0 bases respectively, with 7 bases between them. Germline lookup yields CDR1 SGHRS and CDR2 YFSETQ. CDR3 length: 15 residues. The CDR3 reads CASSLFLSNTGELFF. The CDR3 nucleotides are TGCGCCAGCAGCTTGTTCCTTTCGAACACCGGGGAGCTGTTTTTT.

V is TRBV5-4 and J is TRBJ1-2, with D possibly matching TRBD1 (6 bases). V dropped 4 bases and J dropped 5 bases, with 21 bases sitting between them. The germline V gene encodes CDR1 SGHNT and CDR2 YYREEE (reference sequence). The CDR3 contains 16 residues. Here the CDR3 DNA reads TGTGCCAGCAGCCCCGGGGGGGCCAGGGACACTTATGGCTACACCTTC. This gives the protein CASSPGGARDTYGYTF.

The rearrangement links TRBV2 to TRBJ1-3; a weak D match, TRBD1 (5 bases). Germline CDR1 reads SNHLY; CDR2 reads FYNNEI. The V and J ends lost 6 bases and 9 bases respectively, with 15 bases between them. The CDR3 runs 13 residues. CDR3 sequence (DNA): TGTGCCAGCAGCGGGACCGACCAAAGCACCATATATTTT. It codes for CASSGTDQSTIYF.

The sample holds a few counts of this clone. The genes are TRBV5-1 and TRBJ1-1; D ambiguous. V lost 6 bases and J lost 1, with 10 bases in between. CDR1 and CDR2 from the germline V gene are SGHRS and YFSETQ. The CDR3 covers 13 residues. The CDR3 here is CASTLRENTEAFF. The CDR3 DNA reads TGCGCCAGCACCTTAAGGGAGAACACTGAAGCTTTCTTT.

The chain recombines TRBV6-1 with TRBJ2-1; perhaps TRBD2 as D (6 bases). V was shortened by 4 bases and J by 6 bases, with 16 bases between the two germline ends. CDR1 is MNHNS and CDR2 is SASEGT in the germline V gene. The CDR3 contains 15 residues. The CDR3: CASSGRESGRNEQFF. The CDR3 nucleotides are TGTGCCAGCAGTGGGAGGGAATCGGGACGCAATGAGCAGTTCTTC.

The rearrangement joins TRBV19 to TRBJ2-4, with D perhaps TRBD2 (5 bases). V lost 5 bases, J lost 9 bases, and 17 bases lay in between. Looked up from germline, CDR1 is LNHDA and CDR2 is SQIVND (reference sequence). This CDR3 is built from 14 residues. Written as DNA, the CDR3 is TGTGCCAGTAGTCGGGCCCGGGGTGTAAGCATTCAGTACTTC. Amino acids: CASSRARGVSIQYF.

V is TRBV11-1 and J is TRBJ2-5, with D unclear. The germline V gene encodes CDR1 SGHAT and CDR2 FQDESV (reference sequence). The germline V and J ends were trimmed by 5 bases and 3 bases, with 10 bases remaining between them. CDR3 length: 13 residues. The chain's CDR3 is CASSGGVKETQYF. CDR3 sequence (DNA): TGTGCCAGCAGCGGCGGAGTAAAAGAGACCCAGTACTTC.

The V and J genes are TRBV28 and TRBJ1-5; 7 bases agree with TRBD1. The CDR3 contains 17 residues. The J segment lost 0 bases and the V segment lost 7 bases, leaving 12 bases of the junction unmatched. Germline V CDR1 and CDR2: MDHEN, SYDVKM. The CDR3: CASMTNTGVYSNQPQHF. CDR3 in DNA: TGTGCCAGCATGACGAATACAGGGGTTTATAGCAATCAGCCCCAGCATTTT.

J is TRBJ1-1 and V is TRBV27, with D unresolved. The V gene's germline CDR1 is MNHEY and CDR2 SMNVEV (reference sequence). The length of the CDR3 is 14 residues. Trimming removed 3 bases at V and 10 bases at J, with 18 bases between. CDR3 protein: CASSFPQPGAVAFF. The CDR3 nucleotides read TGTGCCAGCAGTTTTCCCCAGCCCGGAGCTGTAGCTTTCTTT.

This chain joins TRBV6-1 and TRBJ2-1; 12 bases are shared with TRBD2. The CDR3 is 17 residues long. CDR1 and CDR2 from the germline V gene are MNHNS and SASEGT. V dropped 4 bases and J dropped 3; count of bases not matched to a gene: 7. CDR3 sequence: CASSAPSGRAFYNEQFF. The CDR3 DNA follows: TGTGCCAGCAGTGCGCCTAGCGGGAGGGCCTTCTACAATGAGCAGTTCTTC.

In its sample, this clone was seen a few times. Written as DNA, the CDR3 is TGTGCCATCGGGGACAGGGGGTCTAGCACAGATACGCAGTATTTT. Translated, it gives CAIGDRGSSTDTQYF. The V gene is TRBV10-3, the J gene TRBJ2-3, with 11 positions matching TRBD1. Per the germline V gene, CDR1 is ENHRY and CDR2 is SYGVKD. The J segment lost 0 bases and the V segment lost 8 bases, leaving 4 bases of the junction unmatched. The length of the CDR3 is 15 residues.

This chain connects TRBV7-2 to TRBJ1-1, with TRBD1 matching over 11 bases. V lost 8 bases, J lost 3 bases, and 5 bases stayed unmatched. CDR3 size: 14 residues. Germline V gives CDR1 SGHTA, CDR2 FQGNSA. The CDR3 sequence is CASVWGQGDTEAFF. The CDR3 DNA sequence: TGTGCCAGCGTATGGGGACAGGGGGACACTGAAGCTTTCTTT.

With respect to this clone: Other DNA sequences within the sample encode an identical CDR3. The chain couples TRBV6-6 to TRBJ2-7; 8 bases align to TRBD1. J gave up 2 bases and V 0 bases, and 0 bases lay outside the gene matches. The CDR3 has 14 amino acids. The germline V gene encodes CDR1 MNHNY and CDR2 SVGAGI (reference sequence). CDR3 protein: CASSYSTGAYEQYF. The CDR3 DNA is TGTGCCAGCAGTTACTCGACAGGGGCCTACGAGCAGTACTTC.

As DNA, the CDR3 is TGTGCCAGCAGACCACGGGACGGCCTGGGAGAGCAGTACTTC. This sequence encodes CASRPRDGLGEQYF. The chain recombines TRBV7-8 with TRBJ2-7; D tentatively fits TRBD1 or TRBD2 (5 bases each). V lost 6 bases and J lost 7, with 19 bases in between. From germline, CDR1 is SGHVS and CDR2 FQNEAQ. The CDR3 runs to 14 residues. The full variable domain, rest sourced from reference TRBV7-8 and TRBJ2-7, is GAGVSQSPRYKVAKRGQDVALRCDPISGHVSLFWYQQALGQGPEFLTYFQNEAQLDKSGLPSDRFFAERPEGSVSTLKIQRTQQEDSAVYLCASRPRDGLGEQYFGPGTRLTVT.

The genes are TRBV25-1 and TRBJ1-2, with 7 bases fitting TRBD1. Germline loops: CDR1 MGHDK, CDR2 SYGVNS. The CDR3 is made up of 18 amino acids. Unmatched junction bases numbered 12, after V lost 0 bases and J lost 2 bases. CDR3 in amino acids: CASSEYPQAGGQNYGYTF. The CDR3 DNA reads as TGTGCCAGCAGTGAATACCCTCAAGCGGGGGGACAGAACTATGGCTACACCTTC.

Comment on this clone: Other DNA variants within this sample encode the same CDR3. The CDR3: CASSYRGGNEKLFF. CDR3 DNA sequence: TGCGCCAGCAGTTACAGGGGTGGAAATGAAAAACTGTTTTTT. V usage is TRBV5-1 and J usage is TRBJ1-4; 7 positions agree with TRBD1. The CDR3 extends over 14 amino acids. With 5 bases clipped from V and 5 bases from J, the junction kept 6 bases outside the gene matches. From germline, CDR1 is SGHRS and CDR2 YFSETQ.

As to this clone: Other DNA sequences within the sample encode an identical CDR3. The chain has TRBV6-5 and TRBJ2-5; no firm D call. The CDR3 spans 11 residues. Trimming took 3 bases from V and 6 from J, leaving 5 bases between them. Germline V gene data show CDR1 as MNHEY and CDR2 as SVGAGI. The chain's CDR3 is CASSYSKTQYF. The CDR3 region has the DNA TGTGCCAGCAGTTATTCGAAGACCCAGTACTTC.

The chain joins TRBV15 to TRBJ2-5, with D perhaps assigned TRBD1 or TRBD2 (5 bases each). The germline CDR1 and CDR2 sequences are LNHNV and YYDKDF (reference sequence). Trimming shortened V by 5 bases and J by 5 bases, and 21 bases separated the two germline ends. The CDR3 length is 16 residues. CDR3 amino acids: CATSAQLRDGGETQYF. The CDR3 bases are TGTGCCACCAGCGCTCAATTACGGGACGGCGGTGAGACCCAGTACTTC.

The chain links TRBV5-1 to TRBJ2-7; D unresolved. CDR1 and CDR2 from the germline V gene are SGHRS and YFSETQ. The V end was cut by 5 bases, the J end by 1 base, with 13 bases between. This CDR3 comprises 14 residues. The CDR3, as DNA: TGCGCCAGCAGTTCTGGAGCCCTTTCCTACGAGCAGTACTTC. Residues: CASSSGALSYEQYF.

The chain employs TRBV11-2 and TRBJ2-3; D not certain. The CDR3 consists of 14 residues. Trimming took 8 bases from V and 2 from J, leaving 14 bases between them. Germline V gene lookup returns CDR1 SGHAT and CDR2 FQNNGV. The CDR3 is CASRPISSTDTQYF. The CDR3 nucleotides read TGTGCCAGCCGGCCGATCTCTTCCACAGATACGCAGTATTTT.

The rearrangement joins TRBV7-2 to TRBJ1-5; no definite D call. Germline loops: CDR1 SGHTA, CDR2 FQGNSA. V gave up 1 base and J gave up 6 bases, with 10 bases separating them. The length of the CDR3 is 14 residues. For the CDR3, the DNA is TGTGCCAGCAGCTTAGGGCAGATGCGTCAGCCCCAGCATTTT. Its protein product is CASSLGQMRQPQHF.

The chain recombines TRBV6-5 with TRBJ1-1; D is ambiguous. V was trimmed by 2 bases and J by 4 bases, leaving 14 bases between them. The germline V gene has CDR1 MNHEY and CDR2 SVGAGI. This CDR3 region has 15 residues. The CDR3, as DNA: TGTGCCAGCAGTTACCGACCTTGGGGTAGCACTGAAGCTTTCTTT. Translation: CASSYRPWGSTEAFF.